Shown below are 19 T cell receptor beta chains from a single sample sequenced in a study of T-cell reconstitution after alpha-beta-depleted transplantation in children. During its preparation, the TCRbeta library received unique molecular identifiers. TCRdb independently ran MiXCR on the PCR reads; one entry per CDR3 protein. The table has 500,000 or so distinct CDR3 sequences, about 31% seen once; the top ten hold around 2.4%. Material: PBMCs from the stem cell graft donor, obtained from the stem cell graft. The receptor source for this set is a human donor who donated a stem cell graft to a child with aplastic anemia.

The table lists this clonotype with a few counts. The chain combines TRBV6-2 or TRBV6-3 with TRBJ1-1; D might be TRBD1 (6 bases). The CDR3 has 14 amino acids. Per germline, CDR1 MNHEY and CDR2 SVGEGT. The V end was cut by 5 bases, the J end by 2 bases, with 12 bases between. CDR3 region: CASSHGQLNTEAFF. The CDR3 DNA reads TGTGCCAGCAGTCACGGACAGCTAAACACTGAAGCTTTCTTT.

This clonotype was seen only a few times. The genes are TRBV15 and TRBJ2-7, with D perhaps being TRBD1 or TRBD2 (6 bases each). The CDR3 covers 16 residues. CDR1 and CDR2 (germline): LNHNV, YYDKDF (reference sequence). V shed 1 base and J shed 7 bases, with 20 bases lying between them. The CDR3 DNA sequence: TGTGCCACCAGCAGAGGATTAGCCAGACAGGCGGGAGAGCAGTACGTC. This translates into CATSRGLARQAGEQYV.

This clonotype appeared a few times. The chain links TRBV5-5 to TRBJ2-7, with 10 bases identical to TRBD2. The CDR3 runs to 16 residues. CDR1 is SGHKS and CDR2 is YYEKEE in the germline V gene (reference sequence). Trimming cost V 0 bases and J 3 bases; bases outside gene matches: 6. CDR3 loop: CASSLGLAGAYYEQYV. CDR3 in DNA: TGTGCCAGCAGCTTGGGGCTAGCGGGAGCCTACTACGAGCAGTACGTC.

The rearrangement joins TRBV29-1 to TRBJ2-1, with 10 bases that match TRBD2. The CDR3 contains 13 residues. V lost 0 bases to trimming and J lost 14 bases; unmatched junction nucleotides: 7. The germline V gene encodes CDR1 SQVTM and CDR2 ANQGSEA. CDR3 sequence: CSVEDPSGRAKFF. The CDR3 DNA reads as TGCAGCGTTGAAGATCCAAGCGGGAGGGCCAAGTTCTTC.

This chain links TRBV29-1 with TRBJ2-7; maybe TRBD2 (6 bases). The germline V gene encodes CDR1 SQVTM and CDR2 ANQGSEA. The CDR3 contains 12 residues. Trimming took 3 bases from V and 3 from J, leaving 9 bases between them. Here the CDR3 reads CSVEEGFYEQYF. In DNA, the CDR3 is TGCAGCGTTGAGGAGGGGTTCTACGAGCAGTACTTC.

This chain joins TRBV20-1 and TRBJ2-7; 9 nucleotides agree with TRBD2. The length of the CDR3 is 15 residues. J was trimmed by 0 bases and V by 3 bases; bases with no gene match: 6. CDR1 is DFQATT, CDR2 SNEGSKA, per germline (reference sequence). The CDR3 DNA sequence: TGCAGTGCTAGGGCCCTAGCGGGGAACTCCTACGAGCAGTACTTC. Translation gives CSARALAGNSYEQYF.

This chain connects TRBV6-5 to TRBJ2-5, with 11 bases fitting TRBD2. The CDR3 is made up of 17 amino acids. The V and J ends lost 2 bases and 4 bases, in that order; junction bases with no gene match: 9. The germline V gene encodes CDR1 MNHEY and CDR2 SVGAGI. The CDR3 DNA follows: TGTGCCAGCAGTTACGGTCTACTAGCGGGAGTGGGAGAGACCCAGTACTTC. This gives the protein CASSYGLLAGVGETQYF.

This clonotype has a handful of counts. The CDR3 is CASSYSIATTDTQYF. In DNA, the CDR3 is TGTGCCAGCAGTTACTCTATAGCTACCACAGATACGCAGTATTTT. The chain recombines TRBV6-2 or TRBV6-3 with TRBJ2-3; D gene unclear. V was trimmed by 0 bases and J by 2 bases, leaving 9 bases between them. This CDR3 spans 15 amino acids. CDR1 and CDR2 (germline): MNHEY, SVGEGT.

This sequence joins TRBV30 and TRBJ2-1, with 11 bases that match TRBD1. Germline CDR1 is GTSNPN and CDR2 is SVGIG (reference sequence). Unmatched junction bases numbered 6, after V lost 5 bases and J lost 6 bases. The CDR3 runs to 14 residues. As DNA, the CDR3 is TGTGCCTGGCGCCCCGGGACAGGGGGCAATGAGCAGTTCTTC. This sequence encodes CAWRPGTGGNEQFF.

J is TRBJ1-1 and V is TRBV13, with D perhaps matching TRBD1 (5 bases). The V end lost 5 bases, the J end lost 4 bases, and 14 bases lay between the germline ends. This CDR3 spans 14 amino acids. Germline CDR1 PRHDT, CDR2 FYEKMQ (reference sequence). CDR3 amino acids: CASSAPTGPTEAFF. Here the CDR3 DNA reads TGTGCCAGCAGCGCGCCTACGGGGCCCACTGAAGCTTTCTTT.

This clonotype was found a few times. The chain recombines TRBV12-3 or TRBV12-4 with TRBJ1-5, with 9 nucleotides matching TRBD1. Trimming at V came to 6 bases and at J to 5 bases, leaving 11 bases not matched to a gene. The CDR3 runs to 16 residues. The CDR3 DNA sequence: TGTGCCAGCAGATCGACCCTACAGGGGGCAGATCAGCCCCAGCATTTT. It codes for CASRSTLQGADQPQHF.

This clonotype was detected only a few times. The rearrangement uses TRBV14 and TRBJ2-3; 8 nucleotides agree with TRBD2. The germline V gene has CDR1 SGHDN and CDR2 FVKESK. V trimming: 4 bases; J trimming: 5 bases; junction bases outside the gene matches: 8. CDR3 length: 15 residues. CDR3 bases: TGTGCCAGCAGCCTAAAGGGACTAGTTCAAGATACGCAGTATTTT. It translates to CASSLKGLVQDTQYF. Full variable domain (rest looked up from reference TRBV14 and TRBJ2-3): EAGVTQFPSHSVIEKGQTVTLRCDPISGHDNLYWYRRVMGKEIKFLLHFVKESKQDESGMPNNRFLAERTGGTYSTLKVQPAELEDSGVYFCASSLKGLVQDTQYFGPGTRLTVL.

The rearrangement uses TRBV9 and TRBJ1-2; tentatively, D is TRBD1 (6 bases). Per the germline V gene, CDR1 is SGDLS and CDR2 is YYNGEE. V lost 6 bases, J lost 4 bases, and 10 bases lay in between. CDR3 length: 12 residues. CDR3 sequence reads: CASMSRGYGYTF. CDR3 DNA sequence: TGTGCCAGCATGAGCAGGGGCTATGGCTACACCTTC.

A few counts support this clonotype. V gene TRBV6-2 or TRBV6-3 combines with J gene TRBJ2-2, with 10 bases aligning to TRBD2. The CDR3 loop spans 15 amino acids. Trimming removed 6 bases from V and 5 bases from J; junction bases left unmatched: 6. From germline, CDR1 is MNHEY and CDR2 SVGEGT. The CDR3: CASRSGRAGTGELFF. CDR3 in DNA: TGTGCCAGCAGAAGCGGGAGGGCGGGAACCGGGGAGCTGTTTTTT.

This chain connects TRBV20-1 to TRBJ2-7, with 7 bases identical to TRBD2. With V trimmed by 8 bases and J by 7 bases, 17 bases remained unmatched. Germline V CDR1 and CDR2: DFQATT, SNEGSKA (reference sequence). The CDR3 is made up of 14 amino acids. In DNA form, the CDR3 reads TGCAGTACCCGTTGGGGAGGGCCCGCTAGGGAGCAGTACTTC. Its protein is CSTRWGGPAREQYF.

This chain joins TRBV7-9 and TRBJ2-5; tentative D call: TRBD2 (6 bases). Germline V gene data show CDR1 as SEHNR and CDR2 as FQNEAQ (reference sequence). The length of the CDR3 is 13 residues. The V end lost 3 bases, the J end lost 8 bases, and 13 bases lay between the germline ends. CDR3 sequence (DNA): TGTGCCAGCAGCTTCCCGGAGGGTCCTACCCAGTACTTC. It specifies CASSFPEGPTQYF.

The chain carries TRBV12-3 or TRBV12-4 and TRBJ2-1, with D uncertain. Trimming removed 5 bases at V and 6 bases at J, with 8 bases between. The CDR3 length is 12 residues. CDR3 DNA: TGTGCCAGCAGTCAAGCACCCAATGAGCAGTTCTTC. It is translated as CASSQAPNEQFF.

The rearrangement links TRBV6-1 to TRBJ1-5; no reliable D call. Trimming left V 7 bases short and J 1 base short, with 14 bases between. Germline V gene sequence: CDR1 MNHNS, CDR2 SASEGT. CDR3 length equals 15 residues. The CDR3 here is CASKPGIGSNQPQHF. The CDR3 DNA reads TGTGCCAGCAAACCGGGAATTGGCAGCAATCAGCCCCAGCATTTT.

The table lists this clonotype with many counts. J is TRBJ2-1 and V is TRBV20-1; 7 nucleotides match TRBD2. J gave up 5 bases and V 5 bases, and 12 bases lay outside the gene matches. Germline loops: CDR1 DFQATT, CDR2 SNEGSKA (reference sequence). There are 15 residues in the CDR3. Here the CDR3 reads CSALPGRLANNEQFF. The CDR3 region has the DNA TGCAGTGCTCTCCCAGGCCGACTAGCTAACAATGAGCAGTTCTTC.